This T cell receptor beta chain was sequenced in a study of T cells in Graves' hyperthyroidism and ophthalmopathy. In the study overall: Once the initial diagnosis was made, peripheral blood was obtained before any treatment.

Uncontrolled infection, other autoimmune disease, pregnancy or lactation disqualified patients from enrolment. Using less than 12 ml of fresh peripheral blood, PBMCs were prepared. CDR1 is SGHAT, CDR2 FQDESV, per germline (reference sequence). Trimming at V came to 3 bases and at J to 5 bases, leaving 8 bases not matched to a gene. The CDR3 covers 16 residues. RNA transcripts served as the template for amplifying TCR beta CDR3 regions. Initially, a first-round RT-PCR of the TCR CDR3 employed the HTBI primer set. TCRdb ran MiXCR on the multiplex PCR reads and lists one entry per CDR3 protein. The sample lists about 520,000 distinct CDR3 sequences; roughly 24% were seen once.

The sequenced sample was blood. The receptor was derived from a woman aged 25 to 39 with Graves' ophthalmopathy. The chain couples TRBV11-1 to TRBJ2-2; 8 bases are shared with TRBD2. This chain's CDR3 is CASSFHRGGGTGELFF. In DNA form, the CDR3 reads TGTGCCAGCAGCTTCCATCGGGGGGGCGGGACCGGGGAGCTGTTTTTT. The whole variable domain, remainder taken from reference TRBV11-1 and TRBJ2-2, is EAEVAQSPRYKITEKSQAVAFWCDPISGHATLYWYRQILGQGPELLVQFQDESVVDDSQLPKDRFSAERLKGVDSTLKIQPAELGDSAMYLCASSFHRGGGTGELFFGEGSRLTVL.